The clone carrying this T cell receptor (beta chain) was seen only once. Its antigen is as yet unknown. CDR3 length equals 16 residues. The germline CDR1 and CDR2 sequences are KGHSH and LQKENI. V lost 3 bases and J 3 bases, leaving 17 bases between the germline ends. This specimen belongs to a study of T cell responses to AZD1222 COVID-19 vaccine. TCRdb keeps only in-frame clones here, not all; method: immunoSEQ multiplex PCR. The sample includes about 35,000 clones, around 84% of them seen just once. Study-level findings and limits: Donors skewed white British and female; clonal diversity was possibly underestimated. With two AZD1222 doses given, Spike-specific TCR breadth and depth both rose. Dominant CD4 TCR responses targeted spike regions 160-218 and 743-854.

The chain joins TRBV18 to TRBJ1-1, with D possibly matching TRBD1 (6 bases). The material was peripheral blood, obtained 28 days after the second AZD1222 dose. The sequence was collected from an adult who received the AZD1222 COVID-19 vaccine. The CDR3 region is CASSPSGEGGYTEAFF. CDR3 nucleotides: TGTGCCAGCTCACCCAGCGGGGAGGGGGGATACACTGAAGCTTTCTTT.